The entry below describes one TCR beta chain. The data were obtained in a study of PD-L1 blockade in urothelial cancer. Looking at the study overall: Patients initiated atezolizumab in the mid-2010s at 1,200 mg intravenously every 3 weeks. Median T cell yield per blood sample was about 150,000 cells.

The time point is: peripheral blood 6 weeks after treatment start. From germline, CDR1 is GTSNPN and CDR2 SVGIG (reference sequence). This CDR3 has 13 amino acids. With V trimmed by 5 bases and J by 4 bases, 4 bases remained unmatched. Produced via immunoSEQ multiplex PCR; TCRdb's table is partial and in-frame only. The table has about 43,000 clones, roughly 85% seen once; the top ten hold around 15%. This chain links TRBV30 with TRBJ1-4; 7 bases line up with TRBD1. The sample here was PBMCs, taken around atezolizumab (anti-PD-L1) treatment. The origin of this receptor is a man aged 60 to 69 with urothelial cancer. The CDR3 DNA is TGTGCCTGGGCGGGACAGATTAATGAAAAACTGTTTTTT. Protein sequence: CAWAGQINEKLFF.